Here is one T cell receptor beta chain with its context. Its antigen is unidentified. From germline, CDR1 is MNHNY and CDR2 SVGAGI (reference sequence). V shed 3 bases, J shed 4 bases, and the junction held 2 bases outside the gene matches. The CDR3 contains 14 residues. TCRdb's copy holds only in-frame clones and misses some; the assay was immunoSEQ multiplex PCR. The data hold approximately 1,100 clones, with approximately 70% observed a single time. This record belongs to a study of stem cell transplantation in POMP-related autoinflammatory disease. In the study overall: Defective thymoproteasomes were hypothesized to impair CD8+ T-cell positive selection.

Study findings and constraints: Unique TRB V-J gene pairings were limited in number in patients with PRAID.

The chain joins TRBV6-6 to TRBJ2-1, with 8 nucleotides matching TRBD1. The sample taken for sequencing was CD8+ T cells from PBMCs. This receptor was obtained from a human donor in good health. This CDR3 reads CASSYGTGYNEQFF. In nucleotides, the CDR3 is TGTGCCAGCAGTTATGGGACAGGATACAATGAGCAGTTCTTC.